This TCR beta chain was retrieved from a study of blood T cell repertoires in COVID-19 (dated by TCRdb to the early 2020s). With regard to the full study: Collaborator samples came from the United States, Italy and Spain and covered acute and convalescent phases of COVID-19. The samples were drawn from the first 160 participants of the ongoing ImmuneRACE study and from 950 to 1,500 subjects provided by 6 global collaborators. Sample metadata almost always included a de-identified subject ID, COVID-19 status, age in years and sex. A freely available public database, intended as a resource for researchers studying the immune response to SARS-CoV-2, is where the repertoires were released. Where available, HLA class I and class II types were obtained from metadata supplied by the sample provider rather than from assay-based typing. The prospective study material was composed of cDNA or gDNA derived from T cells, B-cell-depleted T cells, or PBMCs. The dataset comprised deeply sampled blood TCRbeta repertoires from subjects exposed to, actively infected with, or recovered from COVID-19. Here is what the overall study found, with its caveats: The amount of clinical and demographic metadata varied by source and participant and was provided uncurated.

The immunoSEQ Assay, a bias-controlled multiplex PCR, was used to amplify TCRbeta CDR3 regions from genomic DNA. The study's processing was this. The number of nucleated cells in each sample was estimated from the amplification of reference gene primers within the assay. To quantify the absolute abundance of each unique TCRbeta CDR3 rearrangement, sequence reads were collapsed and filtered. For each sample, productive Simpson clonality was calculated by taking the square root of Simpson's diversity index across productive rearrangements. TCRdb provides this immuneACCESS table in a form limited to in-frame rearrangements. Some clones are lacking; in checked studies, under half of them reflect an unresolved V gene, and why the rest are absent is not known. The D gene and trimming were derived from the DNA, and the V and J assignments and clone size from that table. The sample has under 250,000 clones on record, just under 85% of them singletons. Of the sample, about 6.3% is held by the ten largest clones.

A remark on this clone: Its antigen specificity is not known. Qualities for individual bases were not recorded, and no much larger clone is one base off.

Each collaborating institution followed its own protocols to collect whole blood in K2EDTA tubes. For TCRbeta analysis, collaborators shipped samples as frozen whole blood, isolated PBMCs, or DNA extracted from either of those sample types. In the germline V gene, CDR1 corresponds to SGHRS and CDR2 to YFSETQ. The CDR3 starts with the cysteine, ends with the phenylalanine, and has 17 residues. The read is trimmed to its CDR3 DNA, 51 bases read in frame from base 1. V is cut by 4 bases and J by 5 bases, and the space between the germline ends is 22 bases. Sample: peripheral blood. This chain joins TRBV5-1 to TRBJ2-1; D gene: possibly TRBD2, on 5 matching bases. The sequence was obtained from an older woman with active or convalescent COVID-19. CDR3 loop: CASSTSPLPGSDNEQFF. In nucleotide form, the sequence is TGCGCCAGCAGCACAAGCCCCCTCCCGGGGTCGGACAATGAGCAGTTCTTC.